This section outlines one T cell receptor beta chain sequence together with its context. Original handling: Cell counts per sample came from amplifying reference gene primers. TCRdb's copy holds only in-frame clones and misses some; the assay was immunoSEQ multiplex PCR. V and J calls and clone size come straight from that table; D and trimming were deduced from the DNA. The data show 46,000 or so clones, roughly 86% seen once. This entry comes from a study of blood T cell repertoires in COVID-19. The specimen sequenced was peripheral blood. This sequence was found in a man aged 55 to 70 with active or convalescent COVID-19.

In DNA form, the CDR3 reads TGTGCCTCGGGGGGGCCGTCAAGGGCCCACGAGCAGTACTTC. Translation: CASGGPSRAHEQYF. The J gene is TRBJ2-7, the V gene TRBV28, with TRBD2 matching over 8 bases. Germline-derived CDR1 and CDR2 are MDHEN and SYDVKM. The CDR3 has 14 residues. Germline trimming cut 11 bases from V and 5 bases from J; bases unmatched to any gene: 14.